These T cell receptor beta chains were read from a single sample in a study of T cell responses to AZD1222 COVID-19 vaccine. Libraries were prepared by immunoSEQ multiplex PCR; TCRdb keeps only in-frame clonotypes and omits some of them. The table shows some 130,000 clones, with 86% occurring only once. Sequenced here: peripheral blood, sampled on day 0 of AZD1222 vaccination. Source of these receptors: an adult in good health. The CDR3 runs from the conserved cysteine through the conserved F or W. Fields, in order: J gene, clone size, D gene, CDR3 length, V gene, CDR3 protein, CDR3 DNA. A D gene is named only where the DNA matches it firmly. Where a row states a size, it is once, few, many or the class of an expanded clone; other rows omit it.

J gene: TRBJ2-2
clone size: .
D gene: .
CDR3 length: 16
V gene: TRBV6-6
CDR3 protein: CASRKVVAIPPGELFF
CDR3 DNA: TGTGCCAGCAGGAAAGTCGTGGCGATCCCACCCGGGGAGCTGTTTTTT

J gene: TRBJ1-4
clone size: .
D gene: .
CDR3 length: 15
V gene: TRBV7-8
CDR3 protein: CASSMQGPTNEKLFF
CDR3 DNA: TGTGCCAGCAGCATGCAGGGGCCAACTAATGAAAAACTGTTTTTT

J gene: TRBJ2-7
clone size: .
D gene: .
CDR3 length: 13
V gene: TRBV19
CDR3 protein: CASRRQGSYEQYF
CDR3 DNA: TGTGCCAGTAGGCGGCAGGGTTCCTACGAGCAGTACTTC

J gene: TRBJ2-7
clone size: .
D gene: .
CDR3 length: 12
V gene: TRBV7-2
CDR3 protein: CASGDPSYEQYF
CDR3 DNA: TGTGCCAGTGGGGACCCCTCCTACGAGCAGTACTTC

J gene: TRBJ1-1
clone size: .
D gene: TRBD1
CDR3 length: 14
V gene: TRBV6-5
CDR3 protein: CASRSTGGNTEAFF
CDR3 DNA: TGTGCCAGCAGGTCCACAGGGGGAAACACTGAAGCTTTCTTT

J gene: TRBJ2-4
clone size: .
D gene: .
CDR3 length: 15
V gene: TRBV24-1
CDR3 protein: CATSDPSTHQNIQYF
CDR3 DNA: TGTGCCACCAGTGACCCCTCAACCCACCAAAACATTCAGTACTTC

J gene: TRBJ1-1
clone size: .
D gene: TRBD1
CDR3 length: 14
V gene: TRBV20-1
CDR3 protein: CSASRKGAYTEAFF
CDR3 DNA: TGCAGTGCTAGTAGAAAGGGGGCTTACACTGAAGCTTTCTTT

J gene: TRBJ1-1
clone size: few
D gene: TRBD1
CDR3 length: 14
V gene: TRBV7-9
CDR3 protein: CASSWRQGGTEAFF
CDR3 DNA: TGTGCCAGCAGCTGGAGACAGGGAGGCACTGAAGCTTTCTTT

J gene: TRBJ1-4
clone size: .
D gene: .
CDR3 length: 15
V gene: TRBV24-1
CDR3 protein: CATSDSGATNEKLFF
CDR3 DNA: TGTGCCACCAGTGATTCCGGAGCAACTAATGAAAAACTGTTTTTT

J gene: TRBJ2-2
clone size: .
D gene: .
CDR3 length: 15
V gene: TRBV2
CDR3 protein: CASKGAGTDTGELFF
CDR3 DNA: TGTGCCAGCAAAGGGGCAGGGACCGACACCGGGGAGCTGTTTTTT

J gene: TRBJ1-5
clone size: .
D gene: .
CDR3 length: 19
V gene: TRBV21-1
CDR3 protein: CASSKSRRHGPERYQPQHF
CDR3 DNA: TGTGCCAGCAGCAAAAGTCGGAGACACGGTCCGGAAAGGTATCAGCCCCAGCATTTT

J gene: TRBJ2-2
clone size: .
D gene: .
CDR3 length: 16
V gene: TRBV19
CDR3 protein: CASSNAGATNTGELFF
CDR3 DNA: TGTGCCAGTAGCAACGCCGGGGCAACGAACACCGGGGAGCTGTTTTTT

J gene: TRBJ2-1
clone size: few
D gene: TRBD1
CDR3 length: 15
V gene: TRBV19
CDR3 protein: CASRDRVSLLDEQFF
CDR3 DNA: TGTGCCAGTCGGGACAGGGTAAGCCTCTTGGATGAGCAGTTCTTC

J gene: TRBJ2-7
clone size: .
D gene: TRBD2
CDR3 length: 17
V gene: TRBV7-8
CDR3 protein: CASSPLLAGGPHYEQYF
CDR3 DNA: TGTGCCAGCAGCCCTTTGCTAGCGGGGGGGCCTCACTACGAGCAGTACTTC

J gene: TRBJ2-7
clone size: .
D gene: .
CDR3 length: 12
V gene: TRBV5-1
CDR3 protein: CASSSSFYEQYF
CDR3 DNA: TGCGCCAGCAGCTCATCATTCTACGAGCAGTACTTC

J gene: TRBJ2-3
clone size: .
D gene: TRBD1
CDR3 length: 15
V gene: TRBV11-2
CDR3 protein: CASSLRDRVPDTQYF
CDR3 DNA: TGTGCCAGCAGCCTCCGGGACAGGGTCCCAGATACGCAGTATTTT